The present TCR beta chain was sequenced within a study of blood T cell repertoires in COVID-19 (dated by TCRdb to the early 2020s). Context from the whole study: Collaborator samples came from the United States, Italy and Spain and covered acute and convalescent phases of COVID-19. The material from the prospective study consisted of cDNA or gDNA derived from T cells, B-cell-depleted T cells, or PBMCs. The dataset comprised deeply sampled blood TCRbeta repertoires from subjects exposed to, actively infected with, or recovered from COVID-19. The repertoires were released in a freely available public database meant as a resource for research on the immune response to SARS-CoV-2. Samples were obtained from the ongoing ImmuneRACE study (first 160 participants) and from some 1,200 subjects provided by 6 global collaborators. Sample metadata almost always included a de-identified subject ID, COVID-19 status, age in years and sex. Where available, HLA class I and class II types were taken from metadata supplied by the sample provider and were not determined by assay-based typing. General findings and caveats noted by the study authors: The amount of clinical and demographic metadata varied by source and participant and was provided uncurated.

Of note for this clone: Its recognized antigen is unknown. No base quality values were provided; no much bigger clone lies one nucleotide off.

Collaborating institutions collected whole blood in K2EDTA tubes following their own protocols. For TCRbeta analysis, collaborator samples were shipped as frozen whole blood, as isolated PBMCs, or as DNA extracted from either sample type. TCRbeta CDR3 regions were amplified from genomic DNA by means of the immunoSEQ Assay, a bias-controlled multiplex PCR. Regarding the original processing steps: The number of nucleated cells in each sample was estimated by amplification of reference gene primers within the assay. Sequence reads were collapsed and filtered to measure the absolute abundance of every unique TCRbeta CDR3 rearrangement. For each sample, productive Simpson clonality was calculated as the square root of Simpson's diversity index over productive rearrangements. This immuneACCESS table, as held by TCRdb, lists in-frame sequences with V and J called but not all clones. Of the missing ones, under half trace to an unresolved V gene in checked studies; the others have no known cause. D and trimming were read from the DNA, whereas the V and J calls and clone size are those reported in that table. In all, the sample holds more than 55,000 clones, and around 83% of those were seen once. The ten most abundant clones make up over 7.5% of the sample.

CDR1 is given as GTSNPN and CDR2 as SVGIG, both from the germline V gene (reference sequence). Clipping removes 3 bases from V and 4 bases from J, with 2 as the unmatched junction base count. The CDR3 starts with the cysteine, ends with the phenylalanine, and has 14 residues. Just CDR3 DNA is preserved here, 42 bases in frame from base 1. Sequenced sample: peripheral blood. The source is a woman of 80 years or more with acute or convalescent COVID-19. The chain is made from TRBV30 and TRBJ1-5; 11 central bases correspond to TRBD1. The CDR3 amino acid sequence is: CAWRGTGGNQPQHF. The DNA sequence is given as TGTGCCTGGAGGGGGACAGGGGGGAATCAGCCCCAGCATTTT.